This entry lists 18 T cell receptor beta chains sequenced from one sample in a study of T cell repertoires and Cas9 in healthy adults (dated by TCRdb to the late 2010s). The library was prepared using the immunoSEQ multiplex PCR assay. Entries here come from immuneACCESS through TCRdb and include only in-frame sequences with V and J called. Some clones fail to appear in such tables; in the studies checked, an unresolved V gene covers under half of the shortfall, and the cause of the remainder is unknown. For this sample there are approximately 21,000 clones; under 95% appear just once. The ten largest account for 0.6% to 0.8% of the sample. Material for sequencing was CD4+ effector T cells (CD127+, CD25-, CD137-, CD154-) from PBMCs; culture status not recorded. These receptors all come from a human donor in good health.

This chain joins TRBV4-1 and TRBJ2-7; TRBD2 is a possible D gene (5 bases). CDR1 MGHRA and CDR2 YSYEKL come from the germline V gene. This CDR3 has 14 residues. V lost 1 base and J lost 3, with 10 bases in between. CDR3 sequence reads: CASSQGMAGYEQYF. DNA for the CDR3: TGCGCCAGCAGCCAAGGCATGGCGGGCTACGAGCAGTACTTC.

The rearrangement joins TRBV18 to TRBJ2-5; D unresolved. The DNA end lines up better with TRBJ2-7; the J call may be wrong. CDR1 is KGHSH and CDR2 is LQKENI in the germline V gene. The CDR3 runs 14 residues. For the CDR3, the DNA is TGTGCCAGCTCACCTTATTCTAAAGGCTACGAGCAGTACTTC. It translates to CASSPYSKGYEQYF.

V is TRBV11-2 and J is TRBJ2-3; maybe TRBD2 (5 bases). From germline, CDR1 is SGHAT and CDR2 FQNNGV. The V gene lost 0 bases and the J gene lost 8 bases, with 15 bases spanning the gap. The CDR3 spans 15 residues. CDR3 residues: CASSLDPVPSGTQYF. DNA of the CDR3: TGTGCCAGCAGCTTAGATCCCGTTCCGAGCGGTACGCAGTATTTT.

The chain couples TRBV11-1 to TRBJ2-5; 9 positions agree with TRBD1. The CDR3 consists of 13 residues. The germline V gene has CDR1 SGHAT and CDR2 FQDESV (reference sequence). The J segment lost 5 bases and the V segment lost 5 bases, leaving 3 bases of the junction unmatched. CDR3 in DNA: TGTGCCAGCAGCCGTGACAGGGGGGAGACCCAGTACTTC. Translation: CASSRDRGETQYF.

The CDR3 DNA sequence: TGTGCCAGCAACGAGTGGTGGCAAAATGAGCAGTTCTTC. Translated, it gives CASNEWWQNEQFF. This chain joins TRBV2 and TRBJ2-1; D unresolved. The CDR3 totals 13 residues. Trimming removed 7 bases from V and 7 bases from J, with 14 bases in between. Germline V gene data show CDR1 as SNHLY and CDR2 as FYNNEI.

The rearrangement links TRBV6-5 to TRBJ1-5; TRBD1 agrees at 7 bases. Germline V gene sequence: CDR1 MNHEY, CDR2 SVGAGI. The ends lost 5 bases at V and 4 bases at J; junction bases unmatched: 5. CDR3 length: 14 residues. CDR3 in DNA: TGTGCCAGCAGTAATTCACAGGGGAATCAGCCCCAGCATTTT. This sequence encodes CASSNSQGNQPQHF.

This clone was counted a single time. The chain has TRBV7-9 and TRBJ1-1; unclear D gene. The germline V and J ends were trimmed by 4 bases and 7 bases, with 13 bases remaining between them. CDR3 length: 13 amino acids. Germline V gene sequence: CDR1 SEHNR, CDR2 FQNEAQ (reference sequence). CDR3 nucleotide sequence: TGTGCCAGCAGCTCGTTCTCCGTATTTGAAGCTTTCTTT. Translating it yields CASSSFSVFEAFF.

The rearrangement joins TRBV19 to TRBJ1-5, with TRBD1 identical over 11 bases. There are 14 residues in the CDR3. Germline lookup yields CDR1 LNHDA and CDR2 SQIVND (reference sequence). With 4 bases clipped from V and 4 bases from J, the junction kept 0 bases outside the gene matches. The CDR3 DNA reads as TGTGCCAGTAGTAGGGACAGGGGGAATCAGCCCCAGCATTTT. Translation gives CASSRDRGNQPQHF.

The chain carries TRBV15 and TRBJ1-5, with TRBD1 matching over 7 bases. The V segment lost 0 bases and the J segment 6 bases; nucleotides outside the gene matches: 5. Germline-derived CDR1 and CDR2 are LNHNV and YYDKDF (reference sequence). The CDR3 runs 15 residues. DNA for the CDR3: TGTGCCACCAGCAGAGAACAGGGGATCGTTCAGCCCCAGCATTTT. Its translation is CATSREQGIVQPQHF.

This clone has a single count. The V call is TRBV27, the J call TRBJ1-4; 8 positions agree with TRBD1. The CDR3 is made up of 16 amino acids. The V and J ends lost 2 bases and 8 bases, in that order; junction bases with no gene match: 10. The germline gives CDR1 MNHEY, CDR2 SMNVEV (reference sequence). The CDR3 coding sequence is TGTGCCAGCAGTTTAAGCCCCGGGACAGGCGGGGAAAAACTGTTTTTT. It codes for CASSLSPGTGGEKLFF.

The chain combines TRBV2 with TRBJ2-1, with 11 bases fitting TRBD1. The CDR3 contains 14 residues. Germline V gene lookup returns CDR1 SNHLY and CDR2 FYNNEI. J lost 9 bases, V lost 4 bases, and 5 bases had no gene match. DNA for the CDR3: TGTGCCAGCAGTGCAAGGACAGGGGGCGGTGAGCAGTTCTTC. Translated, it gives CASSARTGGGEQFF.

This chain joins TRBV29-1 and TRBJ2-5; 11 bases fit TRBD1. CDR3 length: 14 residues. The trim removed 2 bases at V and 9 bases at J, leaving 8 bases unmatched. Germline values: CDR1 SQVTM, CDR2 ANQGSEA. CDR3 in DNA: TGCAGCGTTGAATTAGGATTGGGACAGGGGGCCCAGTACTTC. The encoded protein is CSVELGLGQGAQYF.

The V gene is TRBV6-5, the J gene TRBJ2-7, with 7 nucleotides matching TRBD1. V lost 5 bases and J lost 12; bases outside the gene matches: 13. This CDR3 contains 13 residues. Germline V gene lookup returns CDR1 MNHEY and CDR2 SVGAGI. The CDR3 region has the DNA TGTGCCAGCAGTGAAAACCGGGACAGCCTATTGTACTTC. Translating gives CASSENRDSLLYF.

This rearrangement joins TRBV28 to TRBJ1-3; the match to TRBD1 covers 11 bases. Germline V lookup: CDR1 MDHEN, CDR2 SYDVKM. The CDR3 sequence is 19 residues long. V lost 7 bases and J lost 1; bases outside the gene matches: 15. The chain's CDR3 is CASKPRTGGQLRSGNTIYF. Written as DNA, the CDR3 is TGTGCCAGCAAGCCGAGGACAGGGGGCCAATTAAGGTCTGGAAACACCATATATTTT.

This sequence joins TRBV5-4 and TRBJ1-2; D gene ambiguous. The V end lost 1 base, the J end lost 4 bases, and 8 bases lay between the germline ends. This CDR3 has 13 residues. CDR1 and CDR2 (germline): SGHNT, YYREEE (reference sequence). CDR3 DNA sequence: TGTGCCAGCAGCTTGATCGCAGGCTATGGCTACACCTTC. As protein: CASSLIAGYGYTF. Supplemented by reference TRBV5-4 and TRBJ1-2, the full variable domain reads ETGVTQSPTHLIKTRGQQVTLRCSSQSGHNTVSWYQQALGQGPQFIFQYYREEENGRGNFPPRFSGLQFPNYSSELNVNALELDDSALYLCASSLIAGYGYTFGSGTRLTVV.

The rearrangement links TRBV11-3 to TRBJ1-1, with D possibly TRBD1 on 6 matching bases. The CDR3 consists of 15 residues. V was shortened by 4 bases and J by 3 bases, with 15 bases between the two germline ends. Germline CDR1 and CDR2: SGHNT and YENEEA. The CDR3 DNA sequence: TGTGCCAGCAGCTCCGGACAGCCGGGAGACACTGAAGCTTTCTTT. Translation gives CASSSGQPGDTEAFF.

This clone occurred once. The chain is built from TRBV6-5 and TRBJ1-2, with 8 bases lining up with TRBD1. The V gene's germline CDR1 is MNHEY and CDR2 SVGAGI. The CDR3 sequence is 14 residues long. V shed 5 bases, J shed 8 bases, and the junction held 10 bases outside the gene matches. The DNA of the CDR3 is TGTGCCAGCAGTACTACCTCAGGGGGCTTAGGCTACACCTTC. Translating it yields CASSTTSGGLGYTF.

V is TRBV19 and J is TRBJ1-2; no definite D call. V was cut by 6 bases and J by 4 bases, with 18 bases left in between. The CDR3 sequence is 15 residues long. Germline V gene lookup returns CDR1 LNHDA and CDR2 SQIVND (reference sequence). CDR3 residues: CASRQVELSLYGYTF. DNA of the CDR3: TGTGCCAGTAGGCAGGTGGAGTTATCTCTCTATGGCTACACCTTC.